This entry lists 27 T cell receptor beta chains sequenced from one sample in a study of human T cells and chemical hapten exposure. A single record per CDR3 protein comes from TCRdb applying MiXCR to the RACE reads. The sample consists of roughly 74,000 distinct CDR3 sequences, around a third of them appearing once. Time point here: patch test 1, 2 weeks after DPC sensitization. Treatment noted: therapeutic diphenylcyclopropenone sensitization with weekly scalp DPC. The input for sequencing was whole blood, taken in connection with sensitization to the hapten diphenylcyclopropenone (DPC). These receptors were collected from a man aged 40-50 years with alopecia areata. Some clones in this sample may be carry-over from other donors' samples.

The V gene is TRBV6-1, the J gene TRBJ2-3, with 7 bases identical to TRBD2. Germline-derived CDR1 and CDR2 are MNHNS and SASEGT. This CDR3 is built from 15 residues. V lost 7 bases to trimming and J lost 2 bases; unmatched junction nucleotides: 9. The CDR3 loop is CASKDVGGPTDTQYF. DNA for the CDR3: TGTGCCAGCAAAGACGTGGGAGGGCCCACAGATACGCAGTATTTT.

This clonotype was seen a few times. DNA for the CDR3: TGCGCCAGCAGCCTCACTAGCGGGAGTTTTACGCAGTATTTT. Translation: CASSLTSGSFTQYF. The chain combines TRBV5-1 with TRBJ2-3; 11 bases map to TRBD2. J was trimmed by 8 bases and V by 4 bases; bases with no gene match: 6. This CDR3 spans 14 amino acids. From germline, CDR1 is SGHRS and CDR2 YFSETQ.

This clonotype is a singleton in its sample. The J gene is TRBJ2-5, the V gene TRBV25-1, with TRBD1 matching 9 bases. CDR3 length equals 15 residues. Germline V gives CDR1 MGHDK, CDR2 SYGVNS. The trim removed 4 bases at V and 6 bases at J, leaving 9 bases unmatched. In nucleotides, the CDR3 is TGTGCCAGCAGTGCCCATACAGGGGGCGGACAGACCCAGTACTTC. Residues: CASSAHTGGGQTQYF.

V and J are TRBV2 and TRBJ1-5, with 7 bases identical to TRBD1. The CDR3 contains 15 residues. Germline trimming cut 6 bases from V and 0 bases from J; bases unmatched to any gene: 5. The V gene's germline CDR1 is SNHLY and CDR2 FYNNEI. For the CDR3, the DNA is TGTGCCAGCAGGCAGGGGGAGTATAGCAATCAGCCCCAGCATTTT. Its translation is CASRQGEYSNQPQHF.

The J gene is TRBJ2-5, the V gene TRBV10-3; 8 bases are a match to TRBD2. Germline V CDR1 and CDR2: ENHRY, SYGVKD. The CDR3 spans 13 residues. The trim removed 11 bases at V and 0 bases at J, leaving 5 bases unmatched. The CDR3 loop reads CASQRGYQETQYF. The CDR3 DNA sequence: TGTGCCTCCCAGCGGGGGTACCAAGAGACCCAGTACTTC.

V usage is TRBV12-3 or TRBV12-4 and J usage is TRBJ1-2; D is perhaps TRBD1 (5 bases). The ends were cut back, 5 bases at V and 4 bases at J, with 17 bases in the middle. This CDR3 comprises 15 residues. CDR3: CASSPQGWKSYGYTF. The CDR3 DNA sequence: TGTGCCAGCAGTCCCCAGGGTTGGAAATCCTATGGCTACACCTTC.

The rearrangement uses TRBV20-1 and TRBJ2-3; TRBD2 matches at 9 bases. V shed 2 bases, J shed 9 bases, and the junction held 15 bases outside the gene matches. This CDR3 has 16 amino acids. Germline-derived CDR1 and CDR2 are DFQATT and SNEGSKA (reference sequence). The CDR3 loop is CSARSGTSSQIDTQYF. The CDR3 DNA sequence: TGCAGTGCTAGATCCGGGACTAGCAGCCAGATCGACACGCAGTATTTT.

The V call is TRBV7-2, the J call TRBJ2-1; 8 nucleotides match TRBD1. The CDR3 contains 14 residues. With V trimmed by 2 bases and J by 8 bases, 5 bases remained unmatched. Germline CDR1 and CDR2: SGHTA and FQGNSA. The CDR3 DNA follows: TGTGCCAGCAGCTTAAACAGGGGGGCTGATGAGCAGTTCTTC. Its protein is CASSLNRGADEQFF.

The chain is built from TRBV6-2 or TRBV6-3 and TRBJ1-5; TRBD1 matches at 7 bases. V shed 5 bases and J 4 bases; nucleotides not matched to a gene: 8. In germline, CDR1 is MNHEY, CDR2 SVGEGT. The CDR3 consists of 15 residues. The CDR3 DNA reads TGTGCCAGCAGTCCCCAGGGGGGTCGGAATCAGCCCCAGCATTTT. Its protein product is CASSPQGGRNQPQHF.

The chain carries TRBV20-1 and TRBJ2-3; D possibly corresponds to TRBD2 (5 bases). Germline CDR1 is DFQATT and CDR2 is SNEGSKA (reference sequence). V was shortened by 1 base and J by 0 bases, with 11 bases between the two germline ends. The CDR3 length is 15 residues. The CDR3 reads CSARARASSTDTQYF. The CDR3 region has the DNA TGCAGTGCTAGAGCGAGGGCATCTAGCACAGATACGCAGTATTTT.

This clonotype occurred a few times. The CDR3 bases are TGCAGTGCTAGAGATTTTGAGACAGGGCTCCCTGAAGCTTTCTTT. Translation gives CSARDFETGLPEAFF. V usage is TRBV20-1 and J usage is TRBJ1-1, with 7 bases fitting TRBD1. This CDR3 has 15 residues. V trimming: 0 bases; J trimming: 6 bases; junction bases outside the gene matches: 10. Per the germline V gene, CDR1 is DFQATT and CDR2 is SNEGSKA (reference sequence).

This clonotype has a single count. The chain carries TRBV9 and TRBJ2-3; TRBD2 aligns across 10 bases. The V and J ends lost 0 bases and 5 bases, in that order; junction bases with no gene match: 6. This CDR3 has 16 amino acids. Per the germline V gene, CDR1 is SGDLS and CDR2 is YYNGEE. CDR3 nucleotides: TGTGCCAGCAGCGTAGGGACTAGCGGTCTCATAGATACGCAGTATTTT. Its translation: CASSVGTSGLIDTQYF.

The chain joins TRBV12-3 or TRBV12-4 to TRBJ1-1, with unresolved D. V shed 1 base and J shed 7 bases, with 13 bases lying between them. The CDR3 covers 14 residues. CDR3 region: CASSLDYGNVEAFF. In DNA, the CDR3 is TGTGCCAGCAGTTTAGATTATGGAAATGTTGAAGCTTTCTTT.

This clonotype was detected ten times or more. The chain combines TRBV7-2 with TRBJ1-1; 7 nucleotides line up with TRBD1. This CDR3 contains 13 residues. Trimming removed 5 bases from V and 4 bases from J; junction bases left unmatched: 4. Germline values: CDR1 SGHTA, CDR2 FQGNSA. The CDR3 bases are TGTGCCAGCAGCAGCAGGGGGTCCACTGAAGCTTTCTTT. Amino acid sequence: CASSSRGSTEAFF.

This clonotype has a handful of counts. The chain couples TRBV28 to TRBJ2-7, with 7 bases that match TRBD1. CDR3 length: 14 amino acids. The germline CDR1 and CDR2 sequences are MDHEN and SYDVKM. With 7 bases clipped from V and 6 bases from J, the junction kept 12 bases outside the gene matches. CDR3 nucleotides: TGTGCCAGCAACTTACGGGGAACAGGGGTCGAGCAGTACTTC. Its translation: CASNLRGTGVEQYF. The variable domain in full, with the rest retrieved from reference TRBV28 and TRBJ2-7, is DVKVTQSSRYLVKRTGEKVFLECVQDMDHENMFWYRQDPGLGLRLIYFSYDVKMKEKGDIPEGYSVSREKKERFSLILESASTNQTSMYLCASNLRGTGVEQYFGPGTRLTVT.

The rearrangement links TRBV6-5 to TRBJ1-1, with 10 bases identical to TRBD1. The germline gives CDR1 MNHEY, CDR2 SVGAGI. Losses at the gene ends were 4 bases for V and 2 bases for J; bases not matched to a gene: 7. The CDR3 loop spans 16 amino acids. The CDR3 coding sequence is TGTGCCAGCAGTTCCCCCGGGACAGGGGTTAACACTGAAGCTTTCTTT. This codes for CASSSPGTGVNTEAFF.

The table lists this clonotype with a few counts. CDR3 amino acids: CASRGLWGPHLGANVLTF. The CDR3 DNA reads as TGTGCCAGTAGGGGGCTCTGGGGCCCCCACTTAGGGGCCAACGTCCTGACTTTC. The V gene is TRBV7-6, the J gene TRBJ2-6, with 7 bases lining up with TRBD1. This CDR3 spans 18 amino acids. CDR1 is SGHVS and CDR2 is FNYEAQ in the germline V gene. Germline trimming cut 9 bases from V and 4 bases from J; bases unmatched to any gene: 18. The full variable domain, rest sourced from reference TRBV7-6 and TRBJ2-6, is GAGVSQSPRYKVTKRGQDVALRCDPISGHVSLYWYRQALGQGPEFLTYFNYEAQQDKSGLPNDRFSAERPEGSISTLTIQRTEQRDSAMYRCASRGLWGPHLGANVLTFGAGSRLTVL.

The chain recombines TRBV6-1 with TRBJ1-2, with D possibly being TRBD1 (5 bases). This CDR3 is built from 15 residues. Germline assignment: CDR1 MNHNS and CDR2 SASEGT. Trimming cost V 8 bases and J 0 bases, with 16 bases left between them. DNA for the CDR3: TGTGCCAGCTTCGAGCCAGGGAGCGCTAACTATGGCTACACCTTC. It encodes CASFEPGSANYGYTF.

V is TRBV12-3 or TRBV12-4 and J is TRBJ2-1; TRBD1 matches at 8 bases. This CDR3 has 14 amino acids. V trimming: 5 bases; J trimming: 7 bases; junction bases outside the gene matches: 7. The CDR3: CASSPWTGTNEQFF. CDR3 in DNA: TGTGCCAGCAGTCCATGGACAGGGACGAATGAGCAGTTCTTC.

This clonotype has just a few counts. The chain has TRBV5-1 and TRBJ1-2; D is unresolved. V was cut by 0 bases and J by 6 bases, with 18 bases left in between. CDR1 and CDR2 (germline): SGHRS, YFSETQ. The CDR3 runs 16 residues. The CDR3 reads CASSLAEEGRVDGYTF. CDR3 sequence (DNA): TGCGCCAGCAGCTTGGCCGAGGAAGGGAGAGTGGATGGCTACACCTTC. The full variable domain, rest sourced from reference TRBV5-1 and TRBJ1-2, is KAGVTQTPRYLIKTRGQQVTLSCSPISGHRSVSWYQQTPGQGLQFLFEYFSETQRNKGNFPGRFSGRQFSNSRSEMNVSTLELGDSALYLCASSLAEEGRVDGYTFGSGTRLTVV.

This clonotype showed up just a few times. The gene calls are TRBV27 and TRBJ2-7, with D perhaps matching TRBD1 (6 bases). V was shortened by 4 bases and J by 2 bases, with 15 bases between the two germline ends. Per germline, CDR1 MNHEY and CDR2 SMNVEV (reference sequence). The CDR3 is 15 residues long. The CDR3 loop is CASSSGDRLTYEQYF. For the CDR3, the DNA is TGTGCCAGCAGTTCAGGGGATCGGCTTACCTACGAGCAGTACTTC.

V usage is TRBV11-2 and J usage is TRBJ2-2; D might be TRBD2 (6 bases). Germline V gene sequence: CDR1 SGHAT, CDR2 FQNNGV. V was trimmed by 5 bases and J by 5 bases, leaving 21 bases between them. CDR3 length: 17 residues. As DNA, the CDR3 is TGTGCCAGCAGCCCCCGGGACTCTAGTTCTCCTACCGGGGAGCTGTTTTTT. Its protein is CASSPRDSSSPTGELFF.

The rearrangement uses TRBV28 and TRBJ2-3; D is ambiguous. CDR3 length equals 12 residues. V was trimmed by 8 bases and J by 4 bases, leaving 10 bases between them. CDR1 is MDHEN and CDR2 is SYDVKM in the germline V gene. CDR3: CASGPLADTQYF. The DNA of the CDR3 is TGTGCCAGCGGCCCTCTCGCAGATACGCAGTATTTT.

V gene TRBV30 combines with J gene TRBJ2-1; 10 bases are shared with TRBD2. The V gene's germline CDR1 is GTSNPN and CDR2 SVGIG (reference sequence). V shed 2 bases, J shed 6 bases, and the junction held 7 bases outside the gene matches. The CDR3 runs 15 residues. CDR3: CAWSLTSGLTNEQFF. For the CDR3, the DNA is TGTGCCTGGAGTCTGACTAGCGGGTTAACCAATGAGCAGTTCTTC. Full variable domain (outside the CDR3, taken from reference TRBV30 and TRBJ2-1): SQTIHQWPATLVQPVGSPLSLECTVEGTSNPNLYWYRQAAGRGLQLLFYSVGIGQISSEVPQNLSASRPQDRQFILSSKKLLLSDSGFYLCAWSLTSGLTNEQFFGPGTRLTVL.

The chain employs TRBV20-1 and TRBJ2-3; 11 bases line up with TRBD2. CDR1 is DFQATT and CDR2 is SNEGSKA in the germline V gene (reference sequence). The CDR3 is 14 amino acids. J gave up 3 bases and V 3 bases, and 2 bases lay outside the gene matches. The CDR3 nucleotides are TGCAGTGCTAGGGTAGCGGGAGGGACAGATACGCAGTATTTT. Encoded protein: CSARVAGGTDTQYF.

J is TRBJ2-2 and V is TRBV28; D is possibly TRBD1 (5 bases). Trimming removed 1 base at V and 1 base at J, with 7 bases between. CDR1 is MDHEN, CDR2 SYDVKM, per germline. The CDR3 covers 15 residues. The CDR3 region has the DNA TGTGCCAGCAGTTTATCGCAGGGGAACACCGGGGAGCTGTTTTTT. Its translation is CASSLSQGNTGELFF.

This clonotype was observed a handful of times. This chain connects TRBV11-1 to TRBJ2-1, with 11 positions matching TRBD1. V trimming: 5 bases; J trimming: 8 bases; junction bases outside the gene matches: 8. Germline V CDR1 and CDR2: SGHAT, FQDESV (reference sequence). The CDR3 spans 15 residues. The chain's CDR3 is CASSAGQGAIDEQFF. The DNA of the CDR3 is TGTGCCAGCAGCGCAGGACAGGGGGCTATCGATGAGCAGTTCTTC.